This entry lists 11 T cell receptor beta chains sequenced from one sample in a study of T cell repertoires in cytomegalovirus infection (dated by TCRdb to the late 2010s). Sequencing was performed on an Illumina HiSeq 1500. TCRdb redid the processing of the public reads, applying fastp at Q25 and MiXCR, and retained in-frame beta chains. Each CDR3 protein gets just one entry, which takes the most common genes and DNA from the rows behind it. Present in this sample are 600,000 to 800,000 distinct CDR3 sequences, 24% of which were seen just once. 6.5% to 10% of the sample comes from the top ten. Source material: CD8+ T cells from PBMCs. The origin of the receptors is a human donor in good health (CMV status not recorded). Some clones in this sample may be carry-over from other donors' samples.

This clonotype was seen many times. The chain is built from TRBV7-9 and TRBJ1-2; D is unresolved. The germline CDR1 and CDR2 sequences are SEHNR and FQNEAQ (reference sequence). This CDR3 is 16 amino acids long. V was cut by 5 bases and J by 3 bases, with 19 bases left in between. The CDR3 spells CASSLPVITADYGYTF. The CDR3 DNA is TGTGCCAGCAGCCTCCCCGTTATTACAGCGGACTATGGCTACACCTTC.

This clonotype was counted ten times or more. This chain connects TRBV7-8 to TRBJ1-3; D not resolved. Trimming stripped 2 bases from V and 7 bases from J, with 12 bases between. Germline V gives CDR1 SGHVS, CDR2 FQNEAQ. This CDR3 is 14 amino acids long. The CDR3 sequence: CASSLPDAPNTIYF. The CDR3 nucleotides are TGTGCCAGCAGCTTACCGGATGCGCCGAACACCATATATTTT.

This chain joins TRBV24-1 and TRBJ2-3, with D unclear. CDR1 is KGHDR, CDR2 SFDVKD, per germline. The V end lost 3 bases, the J end lost 4 bases, and 7 bases lay between the germline ends. This CDR3 has 13 amino acids. CDR3 DNA sequence: TGTGCCACCAGTGATGGGCATGCAGATACGCAGTATTTT. Translation: CATSDGHADTQYF.

This clonotype was counted a few times. The rearrangement joins TRBV6-2 or TRBV6-3 to TRBJ1-1; D is ambiguous. Germline assignment: CDR1 MNHEY and CDR2 SVGEGT. V shed 0 bases and J shed 0 bases, with 14 bases lying between them. The CDR3 runs to 17 residues. The CDR3 coding sequence is TGTGCCAGCAGTTACTCGAGGGTAAAAGGGATGAACACTGAAGCTTTCTTT. It translates to CASSYSRVKGMNTEAFF.

This clonotype was observed many times. J is TRBJ1-1 and V is TRBV7-2; no reliable D call. The germline V and J ends were trimmed by 2 bases and 4 bases, with 11 bases remaining between them. CDR1 is SGHTA, CDR2 FQGNSA, per germline. This CDR3 is 14 amino acids long. In DNA, the CDR3 is TGTGCCAGCAGCTTAATAGGCAGTGGCACTGAAGCTTTCTTT. Translation gives CASSLIGSGTEAFF. The whole variable domain, filled in from reference TRBV7-2 and TRBJ1-1, reads GAGVSQSPSNKVTEKGKDVELRCDPISGHTALYWYRQSLGQGLEFLIYFQGNSAPDKSGLPSDRFSAERTGGSVSTLTIQRTQQEDSAVYLCASSLIGSGTEAFFGQGTRLTVV.

This clonotype appeared many times. This chain's CDR3 is CASSLARGGYEQYV. In nucleotides, the CDR3 is TGTGCCAGCAGCTTAGCGCGAGGAGGGTACGAGCAGTACGTC. The chain recombines TRBV7-2 with TRBJ2-7; perhaps TRBD2 as D (6 bases). V gave up 0 bases and J gave up 4 bases, with 10 bases separating them. The germline V gene has CDR1 SGHTA and CDR2 FQGNSA. The CDR3 has 14 residues.

This clonotype has ten or more counts. This chain uses TRBV7-2 with TRBJ2-5; D tentatively reads TRBD1 or TRBD2 (5 bases each). V lost 5 bases to trimming and J lost 5 bases, with 12 bases between them. Germline V gene lookup returns CDR1 SGHTA and CDR2 FQGNSA. The CDR3 has 13 amino acids. DNA of the CDR3: TGTGCCAGCAGCACTGTCTGGGGGGAGACCCAGTACTTC. Translating it yields CASSTVWGETQYF. Using reference TRBV7-2 and TRBJ2-5 for the parts outside the CDR3, the full variable domain is GAGVSQSPSNKVTEKGKDVELRCDPISGHTALYWYRQSLGQGLEFLIYFQGNSAPDKSGLPSDRFSAERTGGSVSTLTIQRTQQEDSAVYLCASSTVWGETQYFGPGTRLLVL.

This clonotype has a count of ten or more. This chain uses TRBV28 with TRBJ1-1; D is undetermined. The CDR3 consists of 14 residues. CDR1 is MDHEN and CDR2 is SYDVKM in the germline V gene. Between the trimmed V and J ends, which lost 6 bases and 5 bases, there was a span of 16 bases. The CDR3: CASRPAGMGTEAFF. DNA of the CDR3: TGTGCCAGCAGACCCGCGGGAATGGGGACTGAAGCTTTCTTT.

This chain uses TRBV6-5 with TRBJ1-4, with D uncertain. The CDR3 has 13 amino acids. Germline-derived CDR1 and CDR2 are MNHEY and SVGAGI. The V end lost 2 bases, the J end lost 0 bases, and 1 base lay between the germline ends. CDR3 amino acids: CASSYATNEKLFF. The CDR3 nucleotides are TGTGCCAGCAGTTACGCAACTAATGAAAAACTGTTTTTT.

Concerning this clonotype: A read error is possible here, since a much larger clone lies one base away. The chain uses TRBV27 and TRBJ2-5; TRBD1 matches 7 bases. CDR3 length: 14 residues. Per germline, CDR1 MNHEY and CDR2 SMNVEV (reference sequence). Germline trimming cut 5 bases from V and 2 bases from J; bases unmatched to any gene: 5. CDR3: CASSQGQLQETQYF. Here the CDR3 DNA reads TGTGCCAGCAGTCAGGGACAGTTACAAGAGACCCAGTACTTC.

This chain's CDR3 is CASTGTGGEKLFF. The CDR3 bases are TGTGCCAGCACTGGGACGGGCGGTGAAAAACTGTTTTTT. The chain carries TRBV14 and TRBJ1-4; D perhaps matches TRBD1 (5 bases). V lost 7 bases and J 7 bases, leaving 13 bases between the germline ends. CDR3 size: 13 residues. Germline assignment: CDR1 SGHDN and CDR2 FVKESK. Looking up the rest from reference TRBV14 and TRBJ1-4 gives the full variable domain: EAGVTQFPSHSVIEKGQTVTLRCDPISGHDNLYWYRRVMGKEIKFLLHFVKESKQDESGMPNNRFLAERTGGTYSTLKVQPAELEDSGVYFCASTGTGGEKLFFGSGTQLSVL.